The entry below describes one T cell receptor beta chain. The data belong to a study of PD-1 blockade in mismatch repair-deficient tumors. The repertoire was sequenced with immunoSEQ multiplex PCR; TCRdb's copy has only in-frame clones and lacks some. The repertoire consists of roughly 48,000 clones, with around 77% occurring once and the leading ten covering around 3.5%. V lost 3 bases and J lost 2, with 7 bases in between. Germline-derived CDR1 and CDR2 are MNHEY and SMNVEV (reference sequence). This CDR3 spans 14 amino acids. The material was PBMCs, obtained before pembrolizumab treatment. V and J are TRBV27 and TRBJ2-2; D may be TRBD2 (5 bases). The TCR originated in an adult with mismatch repair-deficient cancer. The DNA for the CDR3 is TGTGCCAGCAGTTTGGGAGCTAACACCGGGGAGCTGTTTTTT. This encodes CASSLGANTGELFF.